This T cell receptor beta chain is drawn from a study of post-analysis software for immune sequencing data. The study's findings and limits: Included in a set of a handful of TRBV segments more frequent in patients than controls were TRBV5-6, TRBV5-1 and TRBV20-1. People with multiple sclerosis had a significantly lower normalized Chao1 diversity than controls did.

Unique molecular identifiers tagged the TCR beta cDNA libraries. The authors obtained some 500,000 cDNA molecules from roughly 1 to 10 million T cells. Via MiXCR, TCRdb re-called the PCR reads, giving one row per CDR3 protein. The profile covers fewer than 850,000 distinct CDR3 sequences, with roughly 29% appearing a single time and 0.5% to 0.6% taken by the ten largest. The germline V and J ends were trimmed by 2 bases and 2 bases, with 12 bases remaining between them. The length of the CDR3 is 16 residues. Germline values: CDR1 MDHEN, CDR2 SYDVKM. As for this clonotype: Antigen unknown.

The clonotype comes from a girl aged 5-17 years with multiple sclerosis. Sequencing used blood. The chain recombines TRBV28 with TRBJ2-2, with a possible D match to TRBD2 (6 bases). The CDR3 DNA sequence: TGTGCCAGCAGTTTAATTGGGGACTTAAACACCGGGGAGCTGTTTTTT. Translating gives CASSLIGDLNTGELFF.